The 23 T cell receptor beta chains reported below all come from one sample, sequenced in a study of shared clonotypes between healthy human individuals. Method: immunoSEQ multiplex PCR; TCRdb's copy keeps in-frame clones and lacks some. The sample holds millions of clones; roughly 92% are singletons and the top ten take roughly 0.15%. Sequenced: naive CD4+ T cells sorted from blood. Subset meaning: CD45RA+ positively selected. These receptors all stem from a man in his late teens or twenties in good health.

As regards this clone: The sample has other DNA sequences that encode this CDR3 too. This sequence joins TRBV15 and TRBJ2-7; D possibly corresponds to TRBD1 (6 bases). The CDR3 totals 13 residues. Trimming took off 0 bases at V and 4 bases at J, with 7 bases between the two ends. Germline V gene lookup returns CDR1 LNHNV and CDR2 YYDKDF (reference sequence). This CDR3 is CATSRDRGYEQYF. DNA for the CDR3: TGTGCCACCAGCAGAGATAGGGGGTACGAGCAGTACTTC.

V is TRBV19 and J is TRBJ2-7, with D possibly matching TRBD1 (6 bases). The CDR3 has 15 amino acids. From germline, CDR1 is LNHDA and CDR2 SQIVND (reference sequence). The V and J ends lost 5 bases and 6 bases respectively, with 20 bases between them. CDR3 DNA sequence: TGTGCCAGTAGTCCTAAAGCCGGGACAAGGACCGAGCAGTACTTC. This codes for CASSPKAGTRTEQYF.

The chain couples TRBV5-4 to TRBJ1-6; possibly TRBD1 for D (5 bases). CDR1 and CDR2 from the germline V gene are SGHNT and YYREEE (reference sequence). This CDR3 has 14 amino acids. Trimming removed 0 bases at V and 10 bases at J, with 11 bases between. CDR3 sequence (DNA): TGTGCCAGCAGCTTGGCCCCGGGGGTCTCACCCCTCCACTTT. It translates to CASSLAPGVSPLHF.

The rearrangement links TRBV5-1 to TRBJ2-3; 8 bases are shared with TRBD1. Losses at the gene ends were 2 bases for V and 2 bases for J; bases not matched to a gene: 7. CDR1 SGHRS and CDR2 YFSETQ come from the germline V gene. The length of the CDR3 is 16 residues. In DNA form, the CDR3 reads TGCGCCAGCAGCTTATCAGGGGGCAAAGCCACAGATACGCAGTATTTT. Its protein is CASSLSGGKATDTQYF.

The CDR3: CASTPGVGGYEQYF. The CDR3 coding sequence is TGTGCCAGCACCCCCGGTGTAGGGGGCTACGAGCAGTACTTC. The chain has TRBV11-2 and TRBJ2-7, with a tentative D call TRBD1 (6 bases). CDR3 length: 14 amino acids. V lost 7 bases, J lost 3 bases, and 16 bases lay in between. Germline V lookup: CDR1 SGHAT, CDR2 FQNNGV.

The chain carries TRBV19 and TRBJ1-6; the D is unclear. This CDR3 contains 13 residues. Deletions cut 5 bases from V and 5 bases from J, with 7 bases between. From germline, CDR1 is LNHDA and CDR2 SQIVND (reference sequence). CDR3 nucleotides: TGTGCCAGTAGTTCCCTGAATAATTCACCCCTCCACTTT. It specifies CASSSLNNSPLHF.

The V call is TRBV11-2, the J call TRBJ2-3, with no clear D. CDR3 length equals 12 residues. V was clipped by 1 base and J by 5 bases, with 4 bases between them. Germline loops: CDR1 SGHAT, CDR2 FQNNGV. The CDR3 region is CASSLVQDTQYF. For the CDR3, the DNA is TGTGCCAGCAGCTTAGTGCAAGATACGCAGTATTTT.

This clone was observed a handful of times. The chain combines TRBV30 with TRBJ1-1; a weak D match, TRBD1 (6 bases). Trimming left V 0 bases short and J 0 bases short, with 11 bases between. This CDR3 is 15 amino acids long. CDR1 and CDR2 (germline): GTSNPN, SVGIG (reference sequence). The CDR3 nucleotides read TGTGCCTGGAGTGTTACGAACAGGGTGAACACTGAAGCTTTCTTT. This translates into CAWSVTNRVNTEAFF.

This chain links TRBV7-9 with TRBJ1-2, with a possible D match to TRBD1 (5 bases). Looked up from germline, CDR1 is SEHNR and CDR2 is FQNEAQ (reference sequence). The V and J ends lost 1 base and 5 bases respectively, with 20 bases between them. The CDR3 covers 17 residues. The CDR3 nucleotides read TGTGCCAGCAGCTTAGGACTGGGGGAGATTAACAATTATGGCTACACCTTC. Residues: CASSLGLGEINNYGYTF.

The chain employs TRBV28 and TRBJ2-7; D is undetermined. The germline CDR1 and CDR2 sequences are MDHEN and SYDVKM. V was clipped by 5 bases and J by 2 bases, with 10 bases between them. The length of the CDR3 is 13 residues. Here the CDR3 DNA reads TGTGCCAGCAGTATTTTCGGGCCCTACGAGCAGTACTTC. Translation: CASSIFGPYEQYF. Looking up the rest from reference TRBV28 and TRBJ2-7 gives the full variable domain: DVKVTQSSRYLVKRTGEKVFLECVQDMDHENMFWYRQDPGLGLRLIYFSYDVKMKEKGDIPEGYSVSREKKERFSLILESASTNQTSMYLCASSIFGPYEQYFGPGTRLTVT.

This clone was found a few times. The same CDR3 is also encoded by other DNA sequences in this sample. The gene calls are TRBV7-9 and TRBJ2-6; D not resolved. The germline V and J ends were trimmed by 1 base and 0 bases, with 4 bases remaining between them. Germline V gene sequence: CDR1 SEHNR, CDR2 FQNEAQ (reference sequence). CDR3 size: 15 residues. CDR3 region: CASSLGDSGANVLTF. In DNA, the CDR3 is TGTGCCAGCAGCTTAGGGGACTCTGGGGCCAACGTCCTGACTTTC.

The J gene is TRBJ2-5, the V gene TRBV6-4; 9 positions agree with TRBD1. With V trimmed by 6 bases and J by 5 bases, 4 bases remained unmatched. The CDR3 consists of 13 residues. Germline V gives CDR1 MRHNA, CDR2 SNTAGT. The CDR3 spells CASSLDRGETQYF. In DNA form, the CDR3 reads TGTGCCAGCAGCCTAGACAGGGGGGAGACCCAGTACTTC.

This chain joins TRBV4-1 and TRBJ2-7; no reliable D call. Per the germline V gene, CDR1 is MGHRA and CDR2 is YSYEKL. CDR3 length equals 16 residues. The V end was cut by 1 base, the J end by 0 bases, with 13 bases between. CDR3 nucleotide sequence: TGCGCCAGCAGCCAAGTGAGGACGACGAGCTCCTACGAGCAGTACTTC. Protein product: CASSQVRTTSSYEQYF.

The chain has TRBV27 and TRBJ2-7; 10 bases are shared with TRBD1. The V segment lost 5 bases and the J segment 5 bases; nucleotides outside the gene matches: 6. The length of the CDR3 is 14 residues. Germline V CDR1 and CDR2: MNHEY, SMNVEV (reference sequence). The CDR3 bases are TGTGCCAGCAGTAAGACAGGGGGCCGTAACGAGCAGTACTTC. This encodes CASSKTGGRNEQYF.

The J gene is TRBJ2-3, the V gene TRBV10-3, with 11 bases identical to TRBD2. The V segment lost 4 bases and the J segment 2 bases; nucleotides outside the gene matches: 2. This CDR3 contains 15 residues. Germline V lookup: CDR1 ENHRY, CDR2 SYGVKD. CDR3 sequence (DNA): TGTGCCATCAGTGGACTAGCGGGGAACACAGATACGCAGTATTTT. It encodes CAISGLAGNTDTQYF.

In DNA form, the CDR3 reads TGCGCCAGCAGCTTGGTGCTAGCGGGAGCCAATGAGCAGTTCTTC. Translation: CASSLVLAGANEQFF. The V gene is TRBV5-1, the J gene TRBJ2-1; 10 bases align to TRBD2. This CDR3 contains 15 residues. Looked up from germline, CDR1 is SGHRS and CDR2 is YFSETQ. With V trimmed by 0 bases and J by 6 bases, 3 bases remained unmatched.

The rearrangement joins TRBV6-1 to TRBJ1-1, with TRBD1 as a possible D gene (6 bases). The CDR3 loop spans 14 amino acids. Germline assignment: CDR1 MNHNS and CDR2 SASEGT. V dropped 6 bases and J dropped 1 base, with 12 bases sitting between them. The CDR3 DNA sequence: TGTGCCAGCAGAACTGGACAGAGGAACACTGAAGCTTTCTTT. Protein: CASRTGQRNTEAFF.

This chain uses TRBV6-5 with TRBJ2-1, with D hard to call. The CDR3 sequence is 12 residues long. Germline CDR1 MNHEY, CDR2 SVGAGI. Trimming took 6 bases from V and 0 from J, leaving 3 bases between them. The CDR3 DNA is TGTGCCAGCAGACGCTCCTACAATGAGCAGTTCTTC. Amino acid sequence: CASRRSYNEQFF.

The table lists this clone with a count of one. The chain links TRBV6-6 to TRBJ1-1; no firm D call. Germline-derived CDR1 and CDR2 are MNHNY and SVGAGI (reference sequence). This CDR3 region has 15 residues. V lost 8 bases and J lost 0, with 16 bases in between. In DNA form, the CDR3 reads TGTGCCAGCGGCCAAGCGATGGTTTTGAACACTGAAGCTTTCTTT. Translated: CASGQAMVLNTEAFF.

This clone was seen once. The chain employs TRBV9 and TRBJ2-1, with 10 bases that match TRBD2. Germline V gene lookup returns CDR1 SGDLS and CDR2 YYNGEE. CDR3 length: 16 residues. V lost 0 bases, J lost 7 bases, and 7 bases stayed unmatched. The CDR3 DNA follows: TGTGCCAGCAGCGTAGCTCCCAGGACTAGCGGAAATGAGCAGTTCTTC. Protein sequence: CASSVAPRTSGNEQFF.

The chain is built from TRBV9 and TRBJ1-5, with D maybe TRBD1 (5 bases). Germline CDR1 is SGDLS and CDR2 is YYNGEE. The CDR3 runs 17 residues. Trimming left V 0 bases short and J 2 bases short, with 15 bases between. CDR3 sequence reads: CASSVDPDTSGNQPQHF. Written as DNA, the CDR3 is TGTGCCAGCAGCGTAGACCCGGACACCTCTGGCAATCAGCCCCAGCATTTT.

The J gene is TRBJ2-5, the V gene TRBV5-8; TRBD2 is a possible D gene (6 bases). This CDR3 spans 13 amino acids. Germline values: CDR1 SGHTS, CDR2 YDEGEE. V was clipped by 3 bases and J by 4 bases, with 10 bases between them. This CDR3 is CASSWGERETQYF. CDR3 sequence (DNA): TGTGCCAGCAGCTGGGGGGAGAGAGAGACCCAGTACTTC.

This chain connects TRBV6-1 to TRBJ1-2; TRBD1 aligns across 7 bases. With V trimmed by 8 bases and J by 1 base, 10 bases remained unmatched. The CDR3 consists of 15 residues. Germline-derived CDR1 and CDR2 are MNHNS and SASEGT. CDR3 protein: CASRGTGANNYGYTF. The CDR3 coding sequence is TGTGCCAGCCGCGGAACAGGGGCGAATAACTATGGCTACACCTTC.